The TCR beta chain under discussion was sequenced for a study of breast tumors, draining lymph nodes, adjacent tissues. Study-wide points: Tumor repertoires ranked between lymph nodes and nontumor tissue in diversity, with V and J gene preferences. That most tumor T cells come from lymph nodes remained unproven.

Germline V lookup: CDR1 MNHEY, CDR2 SVGEGT. The length of the CDR3 is 17 residues. In the case of this clonotype: The antigen is undetermined. At one boundary the junction diverges from the germline segment, which might be a read error.

TCRdb re-called the multiplex PCR reads through MiXCR, storing one row per CDR3 protein. The sample holds approximately 60,000 distinct CDR3 sequences; 45% to 65% are singletons and the top ten take approximately 18%. Sequencing was done on a sample of breast tumor tissue. The sequence was collected from a female donor with breast cancer. Some clones in this sample may be carry-over from other donors' samples. This chain connects TRBV6-2 or TRBV6-3 to TRBJ2-5; 8 bases line up with TRBD2. CDR3 amino acids: CASSYGPGRGDQETQCF. DNA of the CDR3: TGTGCCAGCAGTTACGGACCGGGGCGGGGGGACCAAGAGACCCAGTGCTTC.